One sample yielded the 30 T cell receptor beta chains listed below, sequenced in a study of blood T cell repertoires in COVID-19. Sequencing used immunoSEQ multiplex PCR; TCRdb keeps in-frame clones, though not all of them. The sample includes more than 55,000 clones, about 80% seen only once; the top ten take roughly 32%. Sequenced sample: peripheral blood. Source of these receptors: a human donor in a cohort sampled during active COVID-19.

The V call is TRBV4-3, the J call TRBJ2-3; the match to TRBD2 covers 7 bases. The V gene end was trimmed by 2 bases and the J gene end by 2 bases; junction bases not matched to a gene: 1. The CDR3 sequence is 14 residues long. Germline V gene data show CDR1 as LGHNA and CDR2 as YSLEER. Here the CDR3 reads CASSQRDYTDTQYF. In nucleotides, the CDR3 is TGCGCCAGCAGCCAACGGGACTACACAGATACGCAGTATTTT.

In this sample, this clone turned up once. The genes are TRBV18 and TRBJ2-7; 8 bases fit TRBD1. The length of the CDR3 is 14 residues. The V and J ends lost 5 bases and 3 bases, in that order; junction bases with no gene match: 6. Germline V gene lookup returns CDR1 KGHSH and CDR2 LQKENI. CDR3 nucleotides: TGTGCCAGCTCAGGTACAGGGGGTAGCTACGAGCAGTACTTC. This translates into CASSGTGGSYEQYF.

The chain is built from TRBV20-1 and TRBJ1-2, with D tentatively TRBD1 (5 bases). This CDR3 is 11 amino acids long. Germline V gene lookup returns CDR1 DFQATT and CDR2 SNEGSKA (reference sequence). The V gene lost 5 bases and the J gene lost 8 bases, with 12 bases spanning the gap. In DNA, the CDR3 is TGCAGTGCTTTAGGGGAGGGAGGCTACACCTTC. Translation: CSALGEGGYTF.

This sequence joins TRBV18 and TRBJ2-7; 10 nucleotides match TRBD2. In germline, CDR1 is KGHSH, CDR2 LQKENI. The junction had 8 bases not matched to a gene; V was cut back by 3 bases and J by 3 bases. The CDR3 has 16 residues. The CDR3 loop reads CASSPTSGANRYEQYF. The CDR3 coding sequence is TGTGCCAGCTCACCCACTAGCGGGGCGAACCGCTACGAGCAGTACTTC.

CDR3 loop: CASSYNRDAGNTIYF. CDR3 bases: TGTGCCAGCAGTTACAACAGGGACGCTGGAAACACCATATATTTT. V and J are TRBV6-5 and TRBJ1-3; tentatively, D is TRBD1 (6 bases). V gave up 2 bases and J gave up 2 bases, with 10 bases separating them. CDR1 is MNHEY and CDR2 is SVGAGI in the germline V gene. The CDR3 spans 15 residues.

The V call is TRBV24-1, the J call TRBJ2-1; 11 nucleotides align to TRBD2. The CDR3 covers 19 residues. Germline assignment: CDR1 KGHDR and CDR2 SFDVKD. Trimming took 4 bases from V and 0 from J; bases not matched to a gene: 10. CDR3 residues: CATSDTSGRAPSSYNEQFF. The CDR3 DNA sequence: TGTGCCACCAGTGACACTAGCGGGAGAGCGCCCAGCTCCTACAATGAGCAGTTCTTC.

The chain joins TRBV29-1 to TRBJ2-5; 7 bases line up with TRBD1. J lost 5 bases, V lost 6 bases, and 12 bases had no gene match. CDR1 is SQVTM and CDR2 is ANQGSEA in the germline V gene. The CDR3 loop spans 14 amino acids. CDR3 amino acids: CSVQIDRAWETQYF. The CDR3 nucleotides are TGCAGCGTCCAGATAGACAGGGCTTGGGAGACCCAGTACTTC.

Written as DNA, the CDR3 is TGTGCCAGCAGCGTAGCTCCGGGACAGGGTTTTGGCTACACCTTC. This sequence encodes CASSVAPGQGFGYTF. The chain recombines TRBV9 with TRBJ1-2, with TRBD1 identical over 9 bases. V shed 0 bases and J 7 bases; nucleotides not matched to a gene: 7. Germline lookup yields CDR1 SGDLS and CDR2 YYNGEE. The CDR3 extends over 15 amino acids.

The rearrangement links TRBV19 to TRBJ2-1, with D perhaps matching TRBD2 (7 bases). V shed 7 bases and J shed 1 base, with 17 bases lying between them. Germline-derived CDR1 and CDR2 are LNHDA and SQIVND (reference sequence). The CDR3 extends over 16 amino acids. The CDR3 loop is CASTPRGGGSYNEQFF. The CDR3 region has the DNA TGTGCCAGTACCCCACGAGGGGGGGGTTCCTACAATGAGCAGTTCTTC.

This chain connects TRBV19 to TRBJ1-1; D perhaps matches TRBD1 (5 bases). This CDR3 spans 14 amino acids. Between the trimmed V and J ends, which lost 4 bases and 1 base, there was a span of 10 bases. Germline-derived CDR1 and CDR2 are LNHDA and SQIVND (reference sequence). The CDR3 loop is CASSTRTRNTEAFF. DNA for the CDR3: TGTGCCAGTAGTACCCGGACACGGAACACTGAAGCTTTCTTT.

The CDR3 DNA follows: TGTGCCAGCAGGACCACGGGGACCCTCCACTTT. As protein: CASRTTGTLHF. The J gene is TRBJ1-6, the V gene TRBV7-6; D gene uncertain. Germline V gene sequence: CDR1 SGHVS, CDR2 FNYEAQ. The CDR3 is 11 residues long. Trimming took off 6 bases at V and 14 bases at J, with 11 bases between the two ends.

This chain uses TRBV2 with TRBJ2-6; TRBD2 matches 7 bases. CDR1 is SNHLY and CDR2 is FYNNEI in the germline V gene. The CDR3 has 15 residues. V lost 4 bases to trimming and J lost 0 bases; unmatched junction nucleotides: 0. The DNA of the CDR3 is TGTGCCAGCAGTGCGGGGGGCTCTGGGGCCAACGTCCTGACTTTC. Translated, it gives CASSAGGSGANVLTF.

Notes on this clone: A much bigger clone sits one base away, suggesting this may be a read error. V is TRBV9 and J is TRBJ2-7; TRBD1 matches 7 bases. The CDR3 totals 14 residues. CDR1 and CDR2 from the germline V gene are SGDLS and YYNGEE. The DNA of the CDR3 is TGTGCCGGCAGCGTAGCGCCTTCAGGGGGCGAGCAGTACTTC. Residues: CAGSVAPSGGEQYF. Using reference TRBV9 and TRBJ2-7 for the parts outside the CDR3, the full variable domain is DSGVTQTPKHLITATGQRVTLRCSPRSGDLSVYWYQQSLDQGLQFLIQYYNGEERAKGNILERFSAQQFPDLHSELNLSSLELGDSALYFCAGSVAPSGGEQYFGPGTRLTVT.

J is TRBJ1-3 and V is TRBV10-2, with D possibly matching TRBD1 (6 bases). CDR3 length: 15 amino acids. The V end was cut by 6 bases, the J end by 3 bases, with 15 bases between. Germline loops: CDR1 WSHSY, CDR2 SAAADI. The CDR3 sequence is CASSLDRTFGNTIYF. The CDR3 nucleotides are TGCGCCAGCAGCTTGGACAGAACCTTTGGAAACACCATATATTTT.

The CDR3 is CSVEGQMNTEAFF. The CDR3 bases are TGCAGCGTTGAAGGACAGATGAACACTGAAGCTTTCTTT. The rearrangement joins TRBV29-1 to TRBJ1-1; D may be TRBD1 (5 bases). This CDR3 contains 13 residues. Germline lookup yields CDR1 SQVTM and CDR2 ANQGSEA. V was clipped by 1 base and J by 0 bases, with 6 bases between them.

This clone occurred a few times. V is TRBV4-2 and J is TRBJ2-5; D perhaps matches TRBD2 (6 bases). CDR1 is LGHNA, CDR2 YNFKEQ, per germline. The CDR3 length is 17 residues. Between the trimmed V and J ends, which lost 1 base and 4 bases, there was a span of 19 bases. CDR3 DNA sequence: TGTGCCAGCAGCCAAGGGGGGGTGGGAGTAGGTCCAGAGACCCAGTACTTC. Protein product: CASSQGGVGVGPETQYF.

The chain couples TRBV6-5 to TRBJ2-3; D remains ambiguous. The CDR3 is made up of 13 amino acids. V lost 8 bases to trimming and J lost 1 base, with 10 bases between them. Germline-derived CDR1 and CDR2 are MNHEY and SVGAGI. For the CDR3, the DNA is TGTGCCAGCTCTCGAGCGCGCACAGATACGCAGTATTTT. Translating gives CASSRARTDTQYF.

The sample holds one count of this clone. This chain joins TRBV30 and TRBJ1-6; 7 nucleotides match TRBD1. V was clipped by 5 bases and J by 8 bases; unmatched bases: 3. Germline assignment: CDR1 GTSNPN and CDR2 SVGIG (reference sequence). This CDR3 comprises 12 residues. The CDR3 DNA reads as TGTGCCTGGGGGACAGCGTATTCACCCCTCCACTTT. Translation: CAWGTAYSPLHF.

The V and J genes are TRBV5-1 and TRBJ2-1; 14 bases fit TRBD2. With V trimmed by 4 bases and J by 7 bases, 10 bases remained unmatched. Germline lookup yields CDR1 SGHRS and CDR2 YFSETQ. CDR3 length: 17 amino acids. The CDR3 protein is CASSRNPGTSGRNEQFF. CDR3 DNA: TGCGCCAGCAGCCGAAACCCTGGGACTAGCGGGAGAAATGAGCAGTTCTTC.

This CDR3 reads CASSQGYQGGAEKLFF. CDR3 sequence (DNA): TGTGCCAGCAGCCAAGGATACCAGGGAGGCGCCGAAAAACTGTTTTTT. J is TRBJ1-4 and V is TRBV3-1 (or the pseudogene TRBV3-2); D is possibly TRBD1 (5 bases). V lost 1 base, J lost 8 bases, and 17 bases lay in between. CDR3 size: 16 residues. Germline lookup yields CDR1 LGHDT and CDR2 YNNKEL (reference sequence).

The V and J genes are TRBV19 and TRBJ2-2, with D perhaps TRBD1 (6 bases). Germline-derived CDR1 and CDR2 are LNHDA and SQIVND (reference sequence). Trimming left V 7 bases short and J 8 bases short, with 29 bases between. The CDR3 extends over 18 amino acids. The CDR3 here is CASTIGGGRQAINGELFF. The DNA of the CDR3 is TGTGCCAGTACTATCGGAGGTGGGAGACAGGCGATTAATGGGGAGCTGTTTTTT.

In DNA, the CDR3 is TGTGCCAGCAGCCGTTTGACAGGGGCGACTGAAGCTTTCTTT. Protein product: CASSRLTGATEAFF. V gene TRBV7-9 combines with J gene TRBJ1-1, with 8 bases aligning to TRBD1. V lost 5 bases and J lost 5; bases outside the gene matches: 7. Germline CDR1 reads SEHNR; CDR2 reads FQNEAQ (reference sequence). The CDR3 consists of 14 residues.

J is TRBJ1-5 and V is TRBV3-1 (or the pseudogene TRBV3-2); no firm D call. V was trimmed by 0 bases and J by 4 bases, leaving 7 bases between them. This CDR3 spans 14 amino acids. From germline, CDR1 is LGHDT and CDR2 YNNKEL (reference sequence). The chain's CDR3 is CASSQDFPNQPQHF. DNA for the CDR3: TGTGCCAGCAGCCAAGATTTCCCTAATCAGCCCCAGCATTTT.

CDR3 loop: CASSSGYRTDTQYF. CDR3 nucleotide sequence: TGTGCCAGTTCCAGCGGATATCGCACAGATACGCAGTATTTT. J is TRBJ2-3 and V is TRBV19; D may be TRBD2 (5 bases). The V end lost 8 bases, the J end lost 1 base, and 13 bases lay between the germline ends. Germline V gene data show CDR1 as LNHDA and CDR2 as SQIVND (reference sequence). The CDR3 is made up of 14 amino acids.

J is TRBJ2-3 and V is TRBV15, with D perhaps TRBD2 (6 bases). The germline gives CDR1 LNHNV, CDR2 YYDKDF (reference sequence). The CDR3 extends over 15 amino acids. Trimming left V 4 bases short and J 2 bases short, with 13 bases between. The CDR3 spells CATSMVGRNTDTQYF. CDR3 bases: TGTGCCACCAGCATGGTAGGGAGGAACACAGATACGCAGTATTTT.

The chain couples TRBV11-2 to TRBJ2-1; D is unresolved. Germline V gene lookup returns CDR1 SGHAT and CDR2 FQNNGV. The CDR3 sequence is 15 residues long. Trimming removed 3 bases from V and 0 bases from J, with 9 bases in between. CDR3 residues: CASSLYKSSYNEQFF. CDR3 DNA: TGTGCCAGCAGCTTGTATAAGAGCTCCTACAATGAGCAGTTCTTC.

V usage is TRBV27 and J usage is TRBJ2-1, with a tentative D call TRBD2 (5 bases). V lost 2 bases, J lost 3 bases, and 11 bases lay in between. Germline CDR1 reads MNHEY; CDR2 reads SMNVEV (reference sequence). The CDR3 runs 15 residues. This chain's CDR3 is CASSLVGVGYNEQFF. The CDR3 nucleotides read TGTGCCAGCAGTTTAGTGGGAGTAGGCTACAATGAGCAGTTCTTC.

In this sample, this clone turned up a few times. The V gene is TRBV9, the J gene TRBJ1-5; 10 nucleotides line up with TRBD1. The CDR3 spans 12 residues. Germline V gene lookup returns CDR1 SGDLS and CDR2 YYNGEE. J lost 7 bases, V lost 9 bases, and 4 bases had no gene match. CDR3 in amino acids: CATGTGDQPQHF. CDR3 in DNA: TGTGCCACTGGGACAGGGGACCAGCCCCAGCATTTT.

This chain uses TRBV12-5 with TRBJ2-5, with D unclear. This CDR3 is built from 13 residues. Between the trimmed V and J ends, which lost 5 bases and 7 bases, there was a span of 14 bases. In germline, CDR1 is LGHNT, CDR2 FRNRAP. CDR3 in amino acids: CASGVEVLGTQYF. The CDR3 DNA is TGTGCTAGTGGTGTCGAGGTGTTGGGGACCCAGTACTTC.

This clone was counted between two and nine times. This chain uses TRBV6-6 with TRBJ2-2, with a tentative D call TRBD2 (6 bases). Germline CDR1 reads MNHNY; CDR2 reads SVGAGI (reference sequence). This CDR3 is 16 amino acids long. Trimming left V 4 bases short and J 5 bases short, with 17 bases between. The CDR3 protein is CASSSGTPARTGELFF. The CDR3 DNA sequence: TGTGCCAGCAGTTCCGGGACTCCGGCGCGGACCGGGGAGCTGTTTTTT.